A selection of T cell receptor beta chains follows, all from one sample in a study of metastatic and nonmetastatic thyroid tumors. TCRdb re-analyzed the PCR reads through MiXCR. The top ten hold 20% to 25% of the sample, which has approximately 23,000 clones, less than 45% seen once. Sequencing input: blood. Source of these receptors: a male donor with papillary thyroid cancer or a benign thyroid nodule (not recorded which). Some clones in this sample may be carry-over from other donors' samples. The CDR3 runs from the conserved cysteine through the conserved F or W. A D gene is named only where the DNA matches it firmly. For some rows the clone size is stated as once, few or many, or as a class when expanded; others skip it.

CDR3: CASSPTGVTEAFF
DNA: TGTGCCAGTAGTCCAACAGGAGTAACTGAAGCTTTCTTT
J: TRBJ1-1
D: -
size: few
V: TRBV19

CDR3: CASSQGRESYEQYF
DNA: TGCGCCAGCAGCCAAGGGCGGGAATCCTACGAGCAGTACTTC
J: TRBJ2-7
D: -
size: large
V: TRBV4-1

CDR3: CASSQVGLAVEQYF
DNA: TGTGCCAGCAGCCAAGTCGGACTAGCGGTTGAACAGTACTTC
J: TRBJ2-7
D: TRBD2
size: -
V: TRBV4-2

CDR3: CASSKGPGQANYGYTF
DNA: TGTGCCAGTAGTAAAGGACCGGGACAGGCGAACTATGGCTACACCTTC
J: TRBJ1-2
D: TRBD1
size: -
V: TRBV19

CDR3: CASSLGTGEYQETQYF
DNA: TGTGCCAGCAGCTTGGGGACAGGGGAGTACCAAGAGACCCAGTACTTC
J: TRBJ2-5
D: TRBD1
size: medium-sized
V: TRBV7-9

CDR3: CASSPQWATGTDTQYF
DNA: TGTGCCAGCAGTCCTCAGTGGGCGACCGGCACAGATACGCAGTATTTT
J: TRBJ2-3
D: -
size: few
V: TRBV12-3/TRBV12-4

CDR3: CASSGHPGLTNYGYTF
DNA: TGTGCCAGCAGTGGACACCCCGGGCTTACTAACTATGGCTACACCTTC
J: TRBJ1-2
D: -
size: many
V: TRBV28

CDR3: CASSFRRDRYNEQFF
DNA: TGTGCCAGCAGTTTCCGACGGGACAGGTACAATGAGCAGTTCTTC
J: TRBJ2-1
D: TRBD1
size: many
V: TRBV27

CDR3: CASRGTSNYEQYF
DNA: TGTGCCAGCAGGGGGACTAGCAACTACGAGCAGTACTTC
J: TRBJ2-7
D: TRBD2
size: few
V: TRBV12-3/TRBV12-4

CDR3: CAWTTGSGNTIYF
DNA: TGTGCCTGGACTACAGGGTCTGGAAACACCATATATTTT
J: TRBJ1-3
D: -
size: -
V: TRBV30

CDR3: CASSLFDTTYEQYF
DNA: TGTGCCAGCAGCTTATTCGACACTACCTACGAGCAGTACTTC
J: TRBJ2-7
D: -
size: -
V: TRBV7-2

CDR3: CASSYTALNNEQFF
DNA: TGCGCCAGCAGCTATACGGCTTTAAACAATGAGCAGTTCTTC
J: TRBJ2-1
D: -
size: -
V: TRBV4-3

CDR3: CASIGERDLNEQYF
DNA: TGTGCCAGCATCGGAGAGCGGGATTTGAACGAGCAGTACTTC
J: TRBJ2-7
D: TRBD2
size: few
V: TRBV2

CDR3: CASSQERDRGYEQYF
DNA: TGCGCCAGCAGCCAAGAACGGGACAGGGGCTACGAGCAGTACTTC
J: TRBJ2-7
D: TRBD1
size: -
V: TRBV4-1

CDR3: CASSSQPGPDGYTF
DNA: TGCGCCAGCAGCTCCCAACCCGGGCCGGATGGCTACACCTTC
J: TRBJ1-2
D: -
size: -
V: TRBV5-1

CDR3: CASSQTGSSYEQYF
DNA: TGTGCCAGCAGCCAAACAGGGAGCTCCTACGAGCAATACTTC
J: TRBJ2-7
D: -
size: -
V: TRBV16

CDR3: CSVGEVNSPLHF
DNA: TGCAGTGTAGGGGAGGTTAATTCACCCCTCCACTTT
J: TRBJ1-6
D: -
size: medium-sized
V: TRBV20-1

CDR3: CASSPSGGGTGELFF
DNA: TGTGCCAGCAGCCCTAGCGGGGGGGGCACCGGGGAGCTGTTTTTT
J: TRBJ2-2
D: TRBD2
size: -
V: TRBV4-2

CDR3: CASSPDGSSPLHF
DNA: TGTGCCAGCAGCCCCGACGGGAGTTCACCCCTCCACTTT
J: TRBJ1-6
D: -
size: -
V: TRBV7-2

CDR3: CASSLYPGNTIYF
DNA: TGTGCCAGCAGCTTATATCCAGGGAACACCATATATTTT
J: TRBJ1-3
D: -
size: -
V: TRBV7-9

CDR3: CASSGETDEQYF
DNA: TGTGCCAGTAGTGGAGAAACCGACGAGCAGTACTTC
J: TRBJ2-7
D: -
size: medium-sized
V: TRBV19

CDR3: CASSMTGEKTQYF
DNA: TGCGCCAGCAGCATGACAGGGGAGAAGACCCAGTACTTC
J: TRBJ2-5
D: TRBD1
size: many
V: TRBV5-1

CDR3: CACRITGTYAQYF
DNA: TGTGCCTGCAGAATCACAGGTACCTACGCGCAGTACTTC
J: TRBJ2-7
D: -
size: -
V: TRBV6-1

CDR3: CASSLGGDSYNEQFF
DNA: TGTGCCAGCAGTTTGGGGGGGGACTCCTACAATGAGCAGTTCTTC
J: TRBJ2-1
D: TRBD2
size: few
V: TRBV6-1

CDR3: CASGSGNYGYTF
DNA: TGTGCCAGTGGGTCGGGGAACTATGGCTACACCTTC
J: TRBJ1-2
D: -
size: medium-sized
V: TRBV19

CDR3: CASTLQGVLNEQFF
DNA: TGTGCCAGCACGCTACAGGGGGTCTTGAATGAGCAGTTCTTC
J: TRBJ2-1
D: TRBD1
size: -
V: TRBV12-3/TRBV12-4

CDR3: CASSQDTRAQPQHF
DNA: TGCGCCAGCAGCCAAGATACCAGGGCTCAGCCCCAGCATTTT
J: TRBJ1-5
D: -
size: -
V: TRBV4-3